This T cell receptor (beta chain) was observed in a study of T cell clones after liver transplantation. Study background: Three of the eight recipients were HCV-positive; the rest had non-autoimmune, non-viral transplant indications.

Broader study findings: Migration into the graft, not deletion, may explain lost graft donor-reactive T cells.

In regard to this clone: As yet, its antigen is unknown.

The protocol was immunoSEQ multiplex PCR, while the TCRdb copy is restricted to in-frame clones and leaves out a portion. The sample carries about 74,000 clones, over 70% recorded once. The germline V gene has CDR1 MNHNY and CDR2 SVGAGI (reference sequence). The CDR3 runs 14 residues. J was trimmed by 0 bases and V by 7 bases; bases with no gene match: 4. The starting material was CD4+ T cells from blood, obtained before liver transplant. This sequence originates from a human donor who received a liver transplant. J is TRBJ2-3 and V is TRBV6-6; 7 nucleotides agree with TRBD1. The CDR3, as DNA: TGTGCCAGCACAGGGACAGTGAGCACAGATACGCAGTATTTT. As protein: CASTGTVSTDTQYF.